This entry lists 21 T cell receptor beta chains sequenced from one sample in a study of OX40 agonist ivuxolimab in advanced cancers. The data were produced by immunoSEQ multiplex PCR, yet TCRdb's version contains in-frame clones alone and is incomplete. The repertoire holds around 110,000 clones, with 90% as singletons. The source material was CD4+ or CD8+ T cells sorted from blood, sampled in a trial of the OX40 agonist ivuxolimab. The source of these receptors is an adult with an advanced solid tumor such as melanoma, head and neck, liver or kidney cancer.

The chain has TRBV10-3 and TRBJ1-1; 9 nucleotides match TRBD1. The CDR3 spans 15 residues. V shed 4 bases and J 5 bases; nucleotides not matched to a gene: 8. Germline V CDR1 and CDR2: ENHRY, SYGVKD. DNA for the CDR3: TGTGCCATCAGTGGGACAGGGGCGGTGGGGACTGAAGCTTTCTTT. This gives the protein CAISGTGAVGTEAFF.

The genes are TRBV28 and TRBJ2-3; the D gene could be TRBD1 or TRBD2 (6 bases each). V lost 4 bases, J lost 6 bases, and 17 bases lay in between. The CDR3 sequence is 15 residues long. CDR1 and CDR2 from the germline V gene are MDHEN and SYDVKM. CDR3 DNA: TGTGCCAGCAGTTCCACAGGGACTGGGCGGGATACGCAGTATTTT. This codes for CASSSTGTGRDTQYF. The full variable domain, completed using reference TRBV28 and TRBJ2-3, is DVKVTQSSRYLVKRTGEKVFLECVQDMDHENMFWYRQDPGLGLRLIYFSYDVKMKEKGDIPEGYSVSREKKERFSLILESASTNQTSMYLCASSSTGTGRDTQYFGPGTRLTVL.

This chain links TRBV19 with TRBJ1-2, with TRBD1 identical over 8 bases. J gave up 5 bases and V 2 bases, and 4 bases lay outside the gene matches. Germline CDR1 reads LNHDA; CDR2 reads SQIVND (reference sequence). This CDR3 contains 14 residues. The CDR3 nucleotides read TGTGCCAGTAGTATACAACGGACAGGGTATGGCTACACCTTC. It yields the protein CASSIQRTGYGYTF.

The chain joins TRBV7-9 to TRBJ2-2; no definite D call. Germline V gene lookup returns CDR1 SEHNR and CDR2 FQNEAQ (reference sequence). V was pared by 5 bases and J by 3 bases, with 10 bases between. The CDR3 has 14 residues. The CDR3 loop is CASSLRADTGELFF. For the CDR3, the DNA is TGTGCCAGCAGCCTAAGGGCCGACACCGGGGAGCTGTTTTTT.

The chain joins TRBV2 to TRBJ2-4, with a weak D call TRBD1 (5 bases). Germline lookup yields CDR1 SNHLY and CDR2 FYNNEI. The CDR3 totals 14 residues. V shed 6 bases and J shed 3 bases, with 12 bases lying between them. This CDR3 is CASSLQGGKNIQYF. The CDR3 DNA reads as TGTGCCAGCAGCCTCCAGGGCGGCAAAAACATTCAGTACTTC. The full variable domain, in which reference TRBV2 and TRBJ2-4 provide the parts outside the CDR3, is EPEVTQTPSHQVTQMGQEVILRCVPISNHLYFYWYRQILGQKVEFLVSFYNNEISEKSEIFDDQFSVERPDGSNFTLKIRSTKLEDSAMYFCASSLQGGKNIQYFGAGTRLSVL.

The chain recombines TRBV7-9 with TRBJ2-7; D unclear. V was shortened by 3 bases and J by 0 bases, with 15 bases between the two germline ends. CDR3 length equals 16 residues. The germline V gene has CDR1 SEHNR and CDR2 FQNEAQ (reference sequence). In DNA, the CDR3 is TGTGCCAGCAGCTTTGGGAAAAGTCAGACCTCCTACGAGCAGTACTTC. Residues: CASSFGKSQTSYEQYF.

The chain employs TRBV11-3 and TRBJ2-5; D possibly matches TRBD1 or TRBD2 (5 bases each). CDR1 is SGHNT, CDR2 YENEEA, per germline. This CDR3 is built from 13 residues. Trimming removed 3 bases from V and 5 bases from J, with 10 bases in between. The CDR3: CASSLGVEETQYF. The CDR3 DNA follows: TGTGCCAGCAGCTTGGGGGTGGAGGAGACCCAGTACTTC.

The chain combines TRBV15 with TRBJ1-1; D gene uncertain. The CDR3 consists of 15 residues. Trimming shortened V by 0 bases and J by 5 bases, and 13 bases separated the two germline ends. Germline CDR1 is LNHNV and CDR2 is YYDKDF (reference sequence). CDR3 protein: CATSRDLKPETEAFF. The CDR3 bases are TGTGCCACCAGCAGAGATCTCAAGCCCGAGACTGAAGCTTTCTTT.

The CDR3 spells CASSRLGTDTGELFF. The CDR3 DNA reads as TGTGCCAGCAGCAGACTAGGGACAGACACCGGGGAGCTGTTTTTT. The V call is TRBV7-2, the J call TRBJ2-2; a weak D match, TRBD1 (7 bases). Trimming pared 5 bases from V and 3 bases from J, leaving 13 bases between. From germline, CDR1 is SGHTA and CDR2 FQGNSA. The CDR3 spans 15 residues.

This clone came up once. This chain connects TRBV28 to TRBJ1-2; D unresolved. Trimming shortened V by 1 base and J by 4 bases, and 10 bases separated the two germline ends. CDR1 and CDR2 from the germline V gene are MDHEN and SYDVKM. There are 14 residues in the CDR3. The CDR3 spells CASSLSTRGYGYTF. CDR3 nucleotide sequence: TGTGCCAGCAGTTTATCAACCCGCGGCTATGGCTACACCTTC.

This clone appeared a single time. This chain uses TRBV23-1 with TRBJ1-4; no firm D call. TRBV23-1 is identified as an open reading frame with a role that is uncertain. The CDR3 runs 12 residues. V was shortened by 4 bases and J by 8 bases, with 8 bases between the two germline ends. The CDR3 reads CASSPSREKLFF. For the CDR3, the DNA is TGCGCCAGCAGTCCATCTCGGGAAAAACTGTTTTTT.

The chain links TRBV5-4 to TRBJ1-2; D is unclear. Germline CDR1 is SGHNT and CDR2 is YYREEE (reference sequence). Deletions cut 6 bases from V and 6 bases from J, with 18 bases between. The CDR3 runs to 14 residues. The CDR3: CASTPTQREDGYTF. The CDR3 DNA is TGTGCCAGCACCCCCACTCAGAGGGAGGATGGCTACACCTTC.

On this clone itself: The sample holds other DNA sequences that translate to the same CDR3. V gene TRBV6-5 combines with J gene TRBJ1-2; unclear D gene. With 5 bases removed from V and 1 base from J, the gap between germline ends came to 8 bases. The CDR3 consists of 13 residues. Germline V gene lookup returns CDR1 MNHEY and CDR2 SVGAGI. CDR3 sequence (DNA): TGTGCCAGCAGTCTCAGTGGTAACTATGGCTACACCTTC. Its translation is CASSLSGNYGYTF.

This chain joins TRBV2 and TRBJ1-1, with unresolved D. CDR1 is SNHLY and CDR2 is FYNNEI in the germline V gene. Trimming took 4 bases from V and 0 from J, leaving 6 bases between them. The CDR3 has 13 residues. The CDR3 DNA reads as TGTGCCAGCAGTGGTTTCATGAACACTGAAGCTTTCTTT. This sequence encodes CASSGFMNTEAFF.

The chain joins TRBV11-2 to TRBJ2-7, with TRBD1 matching 10 bases. Germline trimming cut 8 bases from V and 3 bases from J; bases unmatched to any gene: 4. CDR1 SGHAT and CDR2 FQNNGV come from the germline V gene. CDR3 size: 13 residues. The CDR3 nucleotides are TGTGCCAGCCAAGGACAGGGGGTCTACGAGCAGTACTTC. It encodes CASQGQGVYEQYF.

CDR3 in amino acids: CARLPAPDRSDTQYF. The CDR3 nucleotides are TGTGCCAGACTCCCGGCGCCAGACAGATCAGATACGCAGTATTTT. The chain has TRBV6-5 and TRBJ2-3, with a weak D call TRBD1 (5 bases). Trimming stripped 9 bases from V and 4 bases from J, with 20 bases between. CDR3 length: 15 amino acids. Germline assignment: CDR1 MNHEY and CDR2 SVGAGI.

This chain's CDR3 is CASSLVATSGTNTGELFF. In DNA, the CDR3 is TGTGCCAGCAGCTTAGTAGCGACTAGCGGAACGAACACCGGGGAGCTGTTTTTT. This chain uses TRBV7-2 with TRBJ2-2, with TRBD2 matching over 9 bases. Unmatched junction bases numbered 6, after V lost 1 base and J lost 0 bases. From germline, CDR1 is SGHTA and CDR2 FQGNSA. The CDR3 covers 18 residues.

This chain connects TRBV5-3 to TRBJ2-1; a weak D match, TRBD2 (8 bases). TRBV5-3 has ORF status, its function being uncertain. Trimming stripped 8 bases from V and 10 bases from J, with 22 bases between. This CDR3 comprises 14 residues. Here the CDR3 reads CASPGGLVGGEQFF. CDR3 DNA: TGTGCCAGCCCAGGGGGACTAGTCGGTGGCGAGCAGTTCTTC.

The gene calls are TRBV7-2 and TRBJ1-2; maybe TRBD1 (6 bases). V was clipped by 1 base and J by 8 bases, with 14 bases between them. The CDR3 is made up of 14 amino acids. Germline V gives CDR1 SGHTA, CDR2 FQGNSA. For the CDR3, the DNA is TGTGCCAGCAGCTTAGGGGGGCAAACGCGGGGCTACACCTTC. Its translation: CASSLGGQTRGYTF.

This rearrangement joins TRBV2 to TRBJ1-4, with 7 bases fitting TRBD1. The J segment lost 7 bases and the V segment lost 6 bases, leaving 17 bases of the junction unmatched. Germline V gives CDR1 SNHLY, CDR2 FYNNEI. This CDR3 is 17 amino acids long. Here the CDR3 DNA reads TGTGCCAGCAGAGACCTGCTTCCCCCAGGGGGGGGTGAAAAACTGTTTTTT. Its translation: CASRDLLPPGGGEKLFF.

This clone has only one observation. This chain uses TRBV5-1 with TRBJ2-5; TRBD1 might be the D (5 bases). The CDR3 has 14 residues. Between the trimmed V and J ends, which lost 1 base and 0 bases, there was a span of 7 bases. Looked up from germline, CDR1 is SGHRS and CDR2 is YFSETQ. For the CDR3, the DNA is TGCGCCAGCAGCTTGACAGGCTACCAAGAGACCCAGTACTTC. Protein product: CASSLTGYQETQYF.